The sequence of this T cell receptor beta chain was determined in a study of T cells in Graves' hyperthyroidism and ophthalmopathy. This clonotype came up many times. From RNA transcripts, TCR beta CDR3 regions were amplified. TCR CDR3 regions were first amplified by RT-PCR with HTBI primers. TCRdb processed the multiplex PCR reads anew with MiXCR; each CDR3 protein has one entry. The sample has about 300,000 distinct CDR3 sequences; roughly 14% are singletons. From germline, CDR1 is SGDLS and CDR2 YYNGEE. The J segment lost 2 bases and the V segment lost 3 bases, leaving 8 bases of the junction unmatched. This CDR3 is 17 amino acids long. This sample holds PBMCs from 9.5 to 10 ml fresh peripheral blood.

The chain employs TRBV9 and TRBJ1-5; TRBD1 agrees at 10 bases. The sequencing input was blood. The sequence came from a woman in her 30s with Graves' hyperthyroidism that later progressed to Graves' ophthalmopathy. The CDR3 DNA is TGTGCCAGCAGCGCAACCGGGACAGGGGCCGGCAATCAGCCCCAGCATTTT. Protein sequence: CASSATGTGAGNQPQHF.